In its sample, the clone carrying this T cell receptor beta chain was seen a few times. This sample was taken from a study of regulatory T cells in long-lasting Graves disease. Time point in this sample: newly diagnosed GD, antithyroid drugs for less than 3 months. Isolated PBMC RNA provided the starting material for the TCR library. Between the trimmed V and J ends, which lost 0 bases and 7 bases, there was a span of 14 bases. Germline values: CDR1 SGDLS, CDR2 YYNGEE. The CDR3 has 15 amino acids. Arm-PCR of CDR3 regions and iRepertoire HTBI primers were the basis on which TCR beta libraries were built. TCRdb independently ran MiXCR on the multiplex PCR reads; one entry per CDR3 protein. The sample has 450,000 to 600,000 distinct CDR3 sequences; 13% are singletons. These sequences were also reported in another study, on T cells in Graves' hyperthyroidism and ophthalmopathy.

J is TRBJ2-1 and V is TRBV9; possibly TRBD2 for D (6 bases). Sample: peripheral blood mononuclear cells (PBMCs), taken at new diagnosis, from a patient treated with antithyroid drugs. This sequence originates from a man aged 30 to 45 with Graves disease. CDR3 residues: CASSVGWGTENEQFF. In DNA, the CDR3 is TGTGCCAGCAGCGTAGGCTGGGGGACTGAGAATGAGCAGTTCTTC.